The present T cell receptor (beta chain) was sequenced within a study of blood T cell repertoires in COVID-19. The wider study: Acute-phase and convalescent COVID-19 samples originated in the United States, Italy and Spain.

Assay: immunoSEQ multiplex PCR; the TCRdb copy retains only in-frame clones and omits some. Here the sample spans roughly 200,000 clones, 89% being singletons. The CDR3 consists of 16 residues. With V trimmed by 1 base and J by 5 bases, 9 bases remained unmatched. Germline V gene sequence: CDR1 LGHDT, CDR2 YNNKEL (reference sequence). Sequencing was performed on peripheral blood. The J gene is TRBJ2-7, the V gene TRBV3-1 (or the pseudogene TRBV3-2); 9 bases map to TRBD1. The sequence derives from a man aged 40-50 years with acute or convalescent COVID-19. The CDR3 region is CASSQVPGTGYHEQYF. In DNA form, the CDR3 reads TGTGCCAGCAGCCAAGTTCCCGGGACAGGGTACCACGAGCAGTACTTC.